The 21 T cell receptor beta chains given below trace back to one sample, sequenced in a study of blood T cells in healthy people across ages. Sample-barcoded 5' priming and a J-beta primer mix drove a second PCR of roughly 7 to 11 cycles. Via MiXCR, TCRdb re-called the 5' RACE reads, giving one row per CDR3 protein. Of 650,000 to 700,000 distinct CDR3 sequences in the sample, over 40% were seen once. Sequencing was performed on blood. Receptor source: a woman older than 75 in good health.

This clonotype showed up just a few times. V is TRBV7-9 and J is TRBJ2-3; the D gene could be TRBD1 or TRBD2 (5 bases each). From germline, CDR1 is SEHNR and CDR2 FQNEAQ (reference sequence). The CDR3 has 14 residues. V was pared by 5 bases and J by 5 bases, with 14 bases between. The CDR3 DNA follows: TGTGCCAGCAGCCTAGGGACCGGCGGAGATACGCAGTATTTT. It encodes CASSLGTGGDTQYF.

This clonotype was seen once. The chain joins TRBV27 to TRBJ2-5; maybe TRBD2 (6 bases). V was shortened by 5 bases and J by 11 bases, with 15 bases between the two germline ends. Germline CDR1 is MNHEY and CDR2 is SMNVEV (reference sequence). CDR3 size: 12 residues. The DNA of the CDR3 is TGTGCCAGCAGTAAGTCAACGGGGGAGCAGTACTTC. It encodes CASSKSTGEQYF.

The chain combines TRBV14 with TRBJ1-6; D remains unclear. The V gene lost 4 bases and the J gene lost 7 bases, with 8 bases spanning the gap. CDR1 and CDR2 (germline): SGHDN, FVKESK. CDR3 length: 13 residues. CDR3 sequence: CASSRIPNSPLHF. The DNA for the CDR3 is TGTGCCAGCAGCCGTATACCCAATTCACCCCTCCACTTT. The variable domain in full, completed from reference TRBV14 and TRBJ1-6, reads EAGVTQFPSHSVIEKGQTVTLRCDPISGHDNLYWYRRVMGKEIKFLLHFVKESKQDESGMPNNRFLAERTGGTYSTLKVQPAELEDSGVYFCASSRIPNSPLHFGNGTRLTVT.

This sequence joins TRBV10-3 and TRBJ2-5, with 9 bases identical to TRBD1. TRBJ2-7 explains the end of the DNA better; the J call may be wrong. There are 13 residues in the CDR3. In germline, CDR1 is ENHRY, CDR2 SYGVKD. This CDR3 is CAIRGTGRYEQYF. Written as DNA, the CDR3 is TGTGCCATCAGGGGGACAGGGCGCTACGAGCAGTACTTC.

A few counts support this clonotype. The V gene is TRBV9, the J gene TRBJ1-5, with TRBD1 identical over 7 bases. V trimming: 4 bases; J trimming: 3 bases; junction bases outside the gene matches: 4. Looked up from germline, CDR1 is SGDLS and CDR2 is YYNGEE. The CDR3 contains 14 residues. The CDR3 spells CASSIGQDNQPQHF. The CDR3 bases are TGTGCCAGCAGCATAGGACAGGACAATCAGCCCCAGCATTTT.

This clonotype was detected many times. V is TRBV11-2 and J is TRBJ2-5, with D possibly TRBD2 on 5 matching bases. The CDR3 runs to 13 residues. In germline, CDR1 is SGHAT, CDR2 FQNNGV. V lost 2 bases, J lost 3 bases, and 7 bases lay in between. CDR3 protein: CASSLRGKETQYF. CDR3 nucleotides: TGTGCCAGCAGCTTACGAGGGAAAGAGACCCAGTACTTC.

This clonotype was counted ten times or more. V usage is TRBV20-1 and J usage is TRBJ2-1; 7 nucleotides agree with TRBD1. Germline V gene lookup returns CDR1 DFQATT and CDR2 SNEGSKA (reference sequence). This CDR3 spans 14 amino acids. J was trimmed by 6 bases and V by 6 bases; bases with no gene match: 11. The DNA for the CDR3 is TGCAGTGCCGCTCCGGGACAGCTAAGCAATGAGCAGTTCTTC. This gives the protein CSAAPGQLSNEQFF.

V and J are TRBV28 and TRBJ1-5, with D hard to call. Germline V gene lookup returns CDR1 MDHEN and CDR2 SYDVKM. The CDR3 is made up of 13 amino acids. V shed 1 base and J shed 9 bases, with 10 bases lying between them. CDR3 amino acids: CASSLSLVSPQHF. The CDR3 nucleotides are TGTGCCAGCAGTTTATCGCTGGTGTCGCCCCAGCATTTT. Complete variable domain (other parts from reference TRBV28 and TRBJ1-5): DVKVTQSSRYLVKRTGEKVFLECVQDMDHENMFWYRQDPGLGLRLIYFSYDVKMKEKGDIPEGYSVSREKKERFSLILESASTNQTSMYLCASSLSLVSPQHFGDGTRLSIL.

The rearrangement links TRBV15 to TRBJ2-4; the D is unclear. Germline V gives CDR1 LNHNV, CDR2 YYDKDF (reference sequence). With 0 bases removed from V and 13 bases from J, the gap between germline ends came to 16 bases. The CDR3 extends over 14 amino acids. CDR3 in amino acids: CATSRDFSRGEQYF. The DNA for the CDR3 is TGTGCCACCAGCAGAGATTTTTCCCGCGGTGAGCAGTACTTC.

Notes on this clonotype: It may be a read error: a sequence one base away is much more abundant. The chain joins TRBV13 to TRBJ2-7; possible D gene TRBD2, 6 bases. The germline V gene has CDR1 PRHDT and CDR2 FYEKMQ (reference sequence). V was cut by 4 bases and J by 10 bases, with 20 bases left in between. This CDR3 has 14 residues. This chain's CDR3 is CASSSQALGEAQYF. The CDR3 nucleotides read TGTGCCAGCAGCTCACAGGCCCTCGGGGAGGCCCAGTACTTC.

This chain connects TRBV6-5 to TRBJ2-3; 7 bases fit TRBD2. After removal of 6 bases from V and 4 bases from J, the junction contained 13 bases not matched to a gene. Germline assignment: CDR1 MNHEY and CDR2 SVGAGI. The CDR3 spans 16 residues. CDR3 sequence (DNA): TGTGCCAGCAGAGGCCCCGGCGGGAGCGGCGCAGATACGCAGTATTTT. It encodes CASRGPGGSGADTQYF.

This clonotype was found many times. The chain carries TRBV10-3 and TRBJ2-1; D is unresolved. Germline CDR1 is ENHRY and CDR2 is SYGVKD. Between the trimmed V and J ends, which lost 11 bases and 6 bases, there was a span of 11 bases. The CDR3 has 11 amino acids. In nucleotides, the CDR3 is TGTGCCTCAAGGGATGGCAATGAGCAGTTCTTC. This codes for CASRDGNEQFF.

The chain links TRBV5-6 to TRBJ2-5, with D perhaps TRBD1 (5 bases). Germline assignment: CDR1 SGHDT and CDR2 YYEEEE. This CDR3 has 16 residues. With 0 bases removed from V and 1 base from J, the gap between germline ends came to 13 bases. DNA for the CDR3: TGTGCCAGCAGCTTGGCTCTGACAGCGACCCAAGAGACCCAGTACTTC. This encodes CASSLALTATQETQYF.

In this sample, this clonotype turned up a few times. The V gene is TRBV7-2, the J gene TRBJ2-1; the match to TRBD2 covers 8 bases. Germline-derived CDR1 and CDR2 are SGHTA and FQGNSA. This CDR3 comprises 16 residues. V was clipped by 6 bases and J by 9 bases; unmatched bases: 16. The CDR3 bases are TGTGCCAGCAGGATCTGGGGGCGAGCGGGAGCGGGTGAGCAGTTCTTC. Its translation is CASRIWGRAGAGEQFF.

This CDR3 reads CASSSRDRVTYNEQFF. The CDR3 DNA sequence: TGTGCCAGCAGCTCCCGGGACAGGGTAACCTACAATGAGCAGTTCTTC. The rearrangement uses TRBV7-9 and TRBJ2-1, with 9 bases identical to TRBD1. The V gene end was trimmed by 4 bases and the J gene end by 2 bases; junction bases not matched to a gene: 6. CDR1 is SEHNR and CDR2 is FQNEAQ in the germline V gene (reference sequence). CDR3 size: 16 residues.

The V gene is TRBV3-1, the J gene TRBJ2-4; the D gene is possibly TRBD1 (8 bases). Germline-derived CDR1 and CDR2 are LGHDT and YNNKEL (reference sequence). This CDR3 is built from 17 residues. V was cut by 4 bases and J by 0 bases, with 16 bases left in between. CDR3 sequence: CASSPQGAGVAKNIQYF. Written as DNA, the CDR3 is TGTGCCAGCAGCCCCCAGGGGGCGGGGGTAGCCAAAAACATTCAGTACTTC.

Ten or more counts support this clonotype. V and J are TRBV28 and TRBJ2-5; TRBD1 matches at 7 bases. This CDR3 comprises 16 residues. Germline-derived CDR1 and CDR2 are MDHEN and SYDVKM. J lost 5 bases, V lost 2 bases, and 11 bases had no gene match. CDR3 sequence reads: CASSLLGTVLGETQYF. In DNA form, the CDR3 reads TGTGCCAGCAGTTTACTCGGGACAGTTCTGGGGGAGACCCAGTACTTC. The full variable domain, rest sourced from reference TRBV28 and TRBJ2-5, is DVKVTQSSRYLVKRTGEKVFLECVQDMDHENMFWYRQDPGLGLRLIYFSYDVKMKEKGDIPEGYSVSREKKERFSLILESASTNQTSMYLCASSLLGTVLGETQYFGPGTRLLVL.

Many counts were recorded for this clonotype. The V and J genes are TRBV20-1 and TRBJ2-5; D is perhaps TRBD2 (5 bases). Trimming pared 1 base from V and 6 bases from J, leaving 15 bases between. The CDR3 length is 14 residues. Per germline, CDR1 DFQATT and CDR2 SNEGSKA (reference sequence). CDR3 DNA: TGCAGTGCTAGAGCTTTAGGAGGTCTCCAGACCCAGTACTTC. It translates to CSARALGGLQTQYF.

V usage is TRBV20-1 and J usage is TRBJ2-4; TRBD1 agrees at 8 bases. The tail of the sequence fits TRBJ2-7 better, so the J call may be wrong. The CDR3 loop spans 14 amino acids. Germline V lookup: CDR1 DFQATT, CDR2 SNEGSKA (reference sequence). CDR3: CSARPDRDLYEQYF. The CDR3 nucleotides read TGCAGTGCTAGACCGGACAGGGACCTCTACGAGCAGTACTTC.

This clonotype was seen only a few times. The rearrangement uses TRBV3-1 and TRBJ2-7; D remains unclear. V lost 1 base to trimming and J lost 1 base, with 8 bases between them. This CDR3 is 14 amino acids long. Germline loops: CDR1 LGHDT, CDR2 YNNKEL (reference sequence). The CDR3 here is CASSQVLGSYEQYF. The CDR3 coding sequence is TGTGCCAGCAGCCAAGTTCTCGGGTCCTACGAGCAGTACTTC.

Many counts were recorded for this clonotype. The chain carries TRBV5-1 and TRBJ2-1; D possibly uses TRBD1 or TRBD2 (5 bases each). The germline V and J ends were trimmed by 0 bases and 7 bases, with 14 bases remaining between them. This CDR3 has 15 residues. CDR1 and CDR2 from the germline V gene are SGHRS and YFSETQ. CDR3 bases: TGCGCCAGCAGCTTGGAGCCCTCCGGGGCTAATGAGCAGTTCTTC. Encoded protein: CASSLEPSGANEQFF.